Sequencing of this TCR beta chain was carried out in a study of T cells in Graves' hyperthyroidism and ophthalmopathy. Findings of the study overall: A model built on 13 V-J features separated ophthalmopathy from stable hyperthyroidism.

Germline V lookup: CDR1 SQVTM, CDR2 ANQGSEA. This CDR3 contains 10 residues. From RNA transcripts, TCR beta CDR3 regions were amplified. HTBI primers drove first-round RT-PCR of the TCR CDR3. TCRdb processed the multiplex PCR reads anew with MiXCR; each CDR3 protein has one entry. The table lists more than 75,000 distinct CDR3 sequences, 51% of them singletons, with roughly 26% in the top ten. This clonotype has only one observation. Its antigen is unknown. An end of the junction does not agree with germline; a read error may underlie this. A lack of ophthalmopathy progression within 18 months defined stable Graves' hyperthyroidism. With a duration under 2 months, the hyperthyroidism was newly diagnosed in patients aged 18 to 65. 9 to 10 ml fresh peripheral blood yielded the PBMCs.

The sequence was obtained from a woman aged 35 to 49 with Graves' hyperthyroidism. The material sequenced was blood. The genes are TRBV29-1 and TRBJ1-1; no reliable D call. Here the CDR3 DNA reads TGCAGCGTTATGAGCACTGAAGCTTCCTTT. Protein product: CSVMSTEASF. The whole variable domain, remainder taken from reference TRBV29-1 and TRBJ1-1, is SAVISQKPSRDICQRGTSLTIQCQVDSQVTMMFWYRQQPGQSLTLIATANQGSEATYESGFVIDKFPISRPNLTFSTLTVSNMSPEDSSIYLCSVMSTEASFGQGTRLTVV.